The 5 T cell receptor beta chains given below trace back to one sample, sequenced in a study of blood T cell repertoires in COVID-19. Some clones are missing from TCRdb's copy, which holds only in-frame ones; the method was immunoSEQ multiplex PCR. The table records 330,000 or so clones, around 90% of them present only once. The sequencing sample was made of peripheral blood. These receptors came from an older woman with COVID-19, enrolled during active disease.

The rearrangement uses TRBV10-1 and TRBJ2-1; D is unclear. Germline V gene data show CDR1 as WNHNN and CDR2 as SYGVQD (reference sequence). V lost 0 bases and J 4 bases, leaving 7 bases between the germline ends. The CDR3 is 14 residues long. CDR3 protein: CASSESSNYNEQFF. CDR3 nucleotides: TGCGCCAGCAGTGAGTCGTCAAATTACAATGAGCAGTTCTTC.

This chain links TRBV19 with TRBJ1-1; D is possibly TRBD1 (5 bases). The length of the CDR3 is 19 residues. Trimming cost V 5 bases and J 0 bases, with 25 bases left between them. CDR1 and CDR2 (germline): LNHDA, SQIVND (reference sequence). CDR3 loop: CASSLPTSRRGSMNTEAFF. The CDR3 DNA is TGTGCCAGTAGTCTCCCCACCTCAAGAAGGGGCTCCATGAACACTGAAGCTTTCTTT.

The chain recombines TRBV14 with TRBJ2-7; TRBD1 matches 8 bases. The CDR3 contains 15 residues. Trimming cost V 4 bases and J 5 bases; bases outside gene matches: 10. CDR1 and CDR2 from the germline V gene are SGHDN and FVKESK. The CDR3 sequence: CASSRRQGFGHEQYF. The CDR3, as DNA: TGTGCCAGCAGCCGTCGACAGGGGTTTGGCCACGAGCAGTACTTC.

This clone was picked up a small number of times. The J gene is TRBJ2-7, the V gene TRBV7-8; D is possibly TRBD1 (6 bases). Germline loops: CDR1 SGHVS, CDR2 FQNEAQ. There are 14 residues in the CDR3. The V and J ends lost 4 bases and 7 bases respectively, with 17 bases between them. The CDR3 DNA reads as TGTGCCAGCAGCTCAACGGGACAATCGAGGGAGCAGTACTTC. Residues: CASSSTGQSREQYF.

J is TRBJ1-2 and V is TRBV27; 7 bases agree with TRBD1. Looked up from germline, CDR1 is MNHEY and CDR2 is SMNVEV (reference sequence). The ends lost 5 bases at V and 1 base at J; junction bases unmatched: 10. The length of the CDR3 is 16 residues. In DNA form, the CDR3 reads TGTGCCAGCAGTCCAGCCGACAGGGAGTATAACTATGGCTACACCTTC. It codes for CASSPADREYNYGYTF.